The entry below gives a single T cell receptor (beta chain) sequence along with its context. The donors (healthy individuals) were bone marrow donors. The source of the sample is a study of cytomegalovirus exposure and HLA in healthy donors. The PCR was carried out with 60 Vbeta primers and 13 Jbeta primers. Clones were sequenced by immunoSEQ multiplex PCR, and TCRdb holds only the in-frame ones, with some missing. The table shows approximately 89,000 clones, with roughly 80% occurring only once. The material sequenced was PBMCs. The sequence was obtained from a man aged 25 to 40 in good health and CMV-seropositive.

CDR3 residues: CASSLGPVVETQYF. The CDR3 bases are TGCGCCAGCAGCTTGGGGCCAGTGGTGGAGACCCAGTACTTC. The chain links TRBV5-1 to TRBJ2-5; D unclear. Per the germline V gene, CDR1 is SGHRS and CDR2 is YFSETQ. V dropped 0 bases and J dropped 5 bases, with 11 bases sitting between them. The CDR3 has 14 residues.